The sample holds a few counts of the clone carrying this T cell receptor (beta chain). Its cognate antigen is unknown. This sample is drawn from a study of T-cell memory formation after mild COVID-19. Findings and caveats of the study: That cross-reactive memory joined was suggested by some responding clones appearing in pre-infection memory. The study found contracting CD4+ clones mainly in CM and EM and contracting CD8+ clones in EMRA.

This CDR3 has 16 amino acids. V was trimmed by 0 bases and J by 6 bases, leaving 15 bases between them. In germline, CDR1 is LNHNV, CDR2 YYDKDF (reference sequence). Constant-segment primers served in 5'RACE that generated TCR alpha and TCR beta cDNA libraries bearing sample barcodes and UMIs. A single record per CDR3 protein comes from TCRdb applying MiXCR to the 5' RACE reads. This table holds about 400,000 distinct CDR3 sequences, around 22% found once. The V and J genes are TRBV15 and TRBJ2-1, with D possibly TRBD1 on 6 matching bases. This TCR derives from an adult woman who had mild COVID-19 (a few samples of this study predate the infection). Cell type and time point are not known. The sequencing sample was made of PBMCs or a T cell subset sorted from them (not recorded which). In DNA form, the CDR3 reads TGTGCCACCAGCAGAGATTTTGGGTTCAGGGGCAATGAGCAGTTCTTC. It codes for CATSRDFGFRGNEQFF.